The rows below give T cell receptor beta chains drawn from one sample of a study of shared clonotypes between healthy human individuals. TCRdb's copy holds only in-frame clones and misses some; the assay was immunoSEQ multiplex PCR. This table holds 1.6 million or so clones, approximately 96% found once. The sequenced sample was naive CD4+ T cells sorted from blood. The receptors stem from a man aged 25 to 40 in good health. The CDR3 runs from the conserved cysteine through the conserved F or W. Each record gives: V gene, J gene, D gene, clone size, CDR3 protein, CDR3 DNA. A D gene is named only where the DNA matches it firmly. Expanded clones get a size class; other rows say once, few or many, or leave the size out.

V gene: TRBV6-6
J gene: TRBJ1-4
D gene: TRBD1
clone size: -
CDR3 protein: CASATGTGEKLFF
CDR3 DNA: TGTGCCAGCGCGACAGGGACAGGGGAAAAACTGTTTTTT

V gene: TRBV11-2
J gene: TRBJ1-5
D gene: TRBD1
clone size: -
CDR3 protein: CASSSGGNQPQHF
CDR3 DNA: TGTGCCAGCAGCTCAGGGGGAAATCAGCCCCAGCATTTT

V gene: TRBV2
J gene: TRBJ2-2
D gene: TRBD2
clone size: -
CDR3 protein: CASSTSGKNTGELFF
CDR3 DNA: TGTGCCAGCAGTACTAGCGGGAAGAACACCGGGGAGCTGTTTTTT

V gene: TRBV7-8
J gene: TRBJ2-7
D gene: TRBD2
clone size: -
CDR3 protein: CASSLRAGYSYEQYF
CDR3 DNA: TGTGCCAGCAGCTTAAGAGCGGGATACTCCTACGAGCAGTACTTC

V gene: TRBV28
J gene: TRBJ1-3
D gene: -
clone size: once
CDR3 protein: CASRTTPRGNTIYF
CDR3 DNA: TGTGCCAGCAGAACGACGCCGCGGGGAAACACCATATATTTT

V gene: TRBV28
J gene: TRBJ2-1
D gene: -
clone size: -
CDR3 protein: CASSFLETYNEQFF
CDR3 DNA: TGTGCCAGCAGTTTTTTGGAAACCTACAATGAGCAGTTCTTC

V gene: TRBV6-5
J gene: TRBJ1-4
D gene: -
clone size: -
CDR3 protein: CASSPRWPQLFF
CDR3 DNA: TGTGCCAGCAGCCCCCGATGGCCACAACTGTTTTTT

V gene: TRBV7-9
J gene: TRBJ2-5
D gene: -
clone size: -
CDR3 protein: CASSLIMGGQETQYF
CDR3 DNA: TGTGCCAGCAGCTTAATTATGGGGGGCCAAGAGACCCAGTACTTC

V gene: TRBV10-3
J gene: TRBJ2-5
D gene: -
clone size: -
CDR3 protein: CAINETQYF
CDR3 DNA: TGTGCCATCAATGAGACCCAGTACTTC

V gene: TRBV5-4
J gene: TRBJ1-1
D gene: -
clone size: once
CDR3 protein: CASSQRTDSDTEAFF
CDR3 DNA: TGTGCCAGCAGCCAGCGGACAGACTCTGACACTGAAGCTTTCTTT

V gene: TRBV27
J gene: TRBJ1-2
D gene: -
clone size: -
CDR3 protein: CASSLRGVYGYTF
CDR3 DNA: TGTGCCAGCAGTTTAAGGGGGGTCTATGGCTACACCTTC

V gene: TRBV5-1
J gene: TRBJ1-5
D gene: TRBD1
clone size: -
CDR3 protein: CASSLPRAQGVNGNQPQHF
CDR3 DNA: TGCGCCAGCAGCTTACCCCGGGCCCAGGGGGTCAACGGCAATCAGCCCCAGCATTTT

V gene: TRBV10-3
J gene: TRBJ1-5
D gene: -
clone size: -
CDR3 protein: CAISGSLLSGQPQHF
CDR3 DNA: TGTGCCATCAGTGGTTCCTTACTCTCTGGTCAGCCCCAGCATTTT

V gene: TRBV29-1
J gene: TRBJ2-3
D gene: -
clone size: once
CDR3 protein: CSVDTRVSDTQYF
CDR3 DNA: TGCAGCGTTGACACTAGGGTCTCAGATACGCAGTATTTT

V gene: TRBV30
J gene: TRBJ2-4
D gene: -
clone size: -
CDR3 protein: CAWSLAKNIQYF
CDR3 DNA: TGTGCCTGGAGTTTGGCCAAAAACATTCAGTACTTC

V gene: TRBV19
J gene: TRBJ1-2
D gene: TRBD1
clone size: -
CDR3 protein: CASGQGWGYTF
CDR3 DNA: TGTGCCAGCGGACAGGGCTGGGGCTACACCTTC

V gene: TRBV28
J gene: TRBJ2-1
D gene: -
clone size: -
CDR3 protein: CASDSRGYSYNEQFF
CDR3 DNA: TGTGCCAGCGATTCTAGGGGGTACTCCTACAATGAGCAGTTCTTC

V gene: TRBV7-2
J gene: TRBJ2-7
D gene: -
clone size: -
CDR3 protein: CASSLRVAETYEQYF
CDR3 DNA: TGTGCCAGCAGTCTCCGGGTAGCGGAGACCTACGAGCAGTACTTC

V gene: TRBV7-2
J gene: TRBJ2-5
D gene: TRBD2
clone size: -
CDR3 protein: CASSPGLVPRPQLETQYF
CDR3 DNA: TGTGCCAGCAGCCCGGGACTAGTCCCTCGTCCCCAGCTAGAGACCCAGTACTTC

V gene: TRBV20-1
J gene: TRBJ2-1
D gene: -
clone size: -
CDR3 protein: CSPDSYNEQFF
CDR3 DNA: TGCAGTCCAGACTCCTACAATGAGCAGTTCTTC

V gene: TRBV5-4
J gene: TRBJ1-1
D gene: -
clone size: -
CDR3 protein: CASSRNTEAFF
CDR3 DNA: TGTGCCAGCAGCCGGAACACTGAAGCTTTCTTT

V gene: TRBV19
J gene: TRBJ1-5
D gene: TRBD1
clone size: -
CDR3 protein: CATRGQGQGQPQHF
CDR3 DNA: TGTGCCACCAGGGGGCAGGGGCAGGGGCAGCCCCAGCATTTT

V gene: TRBV28
J gene: TRBJ2-4
D gene: -
clone size: -
CDR3 protein: CASTTTRLAKNIQYF
CDR3 DNA: TGTGCCAGCACCACGACTAGACTAGCCAAAAACATTCAGTACTTC